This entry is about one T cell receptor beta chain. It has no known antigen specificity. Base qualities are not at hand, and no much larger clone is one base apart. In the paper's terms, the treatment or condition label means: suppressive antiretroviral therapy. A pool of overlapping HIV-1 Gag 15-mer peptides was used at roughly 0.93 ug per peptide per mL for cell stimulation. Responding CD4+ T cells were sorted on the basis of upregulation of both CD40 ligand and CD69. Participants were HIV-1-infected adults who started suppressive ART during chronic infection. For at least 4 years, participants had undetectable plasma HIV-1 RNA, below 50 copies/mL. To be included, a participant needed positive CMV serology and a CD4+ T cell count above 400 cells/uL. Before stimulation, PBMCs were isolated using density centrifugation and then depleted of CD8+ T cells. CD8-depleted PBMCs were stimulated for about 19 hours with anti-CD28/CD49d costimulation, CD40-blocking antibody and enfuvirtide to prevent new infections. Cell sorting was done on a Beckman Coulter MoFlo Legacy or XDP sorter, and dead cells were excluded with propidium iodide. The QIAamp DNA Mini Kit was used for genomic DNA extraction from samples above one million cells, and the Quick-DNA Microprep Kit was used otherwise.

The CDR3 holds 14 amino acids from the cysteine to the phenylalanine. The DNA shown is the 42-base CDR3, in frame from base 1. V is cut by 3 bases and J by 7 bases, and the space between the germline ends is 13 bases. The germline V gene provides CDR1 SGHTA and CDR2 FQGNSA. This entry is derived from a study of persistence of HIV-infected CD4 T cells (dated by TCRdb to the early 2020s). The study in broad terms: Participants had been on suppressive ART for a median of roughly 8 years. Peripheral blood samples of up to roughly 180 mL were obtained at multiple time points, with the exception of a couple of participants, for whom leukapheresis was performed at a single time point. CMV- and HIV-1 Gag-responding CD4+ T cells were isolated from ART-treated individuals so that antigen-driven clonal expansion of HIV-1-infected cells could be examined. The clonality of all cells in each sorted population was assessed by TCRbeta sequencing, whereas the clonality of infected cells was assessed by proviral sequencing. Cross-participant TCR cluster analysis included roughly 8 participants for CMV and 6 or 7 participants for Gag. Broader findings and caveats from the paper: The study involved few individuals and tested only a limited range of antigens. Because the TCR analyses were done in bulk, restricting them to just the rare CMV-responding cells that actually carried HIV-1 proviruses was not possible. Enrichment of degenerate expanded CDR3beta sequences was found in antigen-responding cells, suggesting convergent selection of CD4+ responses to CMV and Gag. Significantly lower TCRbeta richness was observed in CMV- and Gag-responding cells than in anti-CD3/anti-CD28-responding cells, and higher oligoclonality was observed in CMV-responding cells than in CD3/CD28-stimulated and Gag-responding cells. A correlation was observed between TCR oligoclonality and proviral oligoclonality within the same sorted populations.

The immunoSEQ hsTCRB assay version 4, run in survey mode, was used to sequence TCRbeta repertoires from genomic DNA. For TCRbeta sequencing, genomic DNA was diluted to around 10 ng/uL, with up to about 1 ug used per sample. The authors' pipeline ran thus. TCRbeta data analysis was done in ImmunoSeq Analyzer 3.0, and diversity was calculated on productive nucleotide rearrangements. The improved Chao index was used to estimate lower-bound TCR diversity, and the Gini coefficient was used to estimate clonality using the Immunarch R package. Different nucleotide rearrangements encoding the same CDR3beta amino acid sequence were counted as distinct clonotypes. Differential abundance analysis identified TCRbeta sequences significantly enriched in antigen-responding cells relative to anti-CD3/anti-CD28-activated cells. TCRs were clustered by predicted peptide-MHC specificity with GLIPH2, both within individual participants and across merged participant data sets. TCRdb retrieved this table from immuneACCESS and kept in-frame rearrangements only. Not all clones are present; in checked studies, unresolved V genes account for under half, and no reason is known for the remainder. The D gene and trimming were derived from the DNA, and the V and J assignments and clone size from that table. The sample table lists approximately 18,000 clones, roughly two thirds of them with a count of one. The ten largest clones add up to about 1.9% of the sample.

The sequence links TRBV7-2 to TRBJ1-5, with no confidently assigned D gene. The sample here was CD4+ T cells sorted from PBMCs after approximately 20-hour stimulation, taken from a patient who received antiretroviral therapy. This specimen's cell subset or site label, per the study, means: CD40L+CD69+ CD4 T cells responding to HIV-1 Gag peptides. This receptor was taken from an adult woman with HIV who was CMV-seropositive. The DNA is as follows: TGTGCCAGCAGCTTCGGGAACCTGGACCAGCCCCAGCATTTT. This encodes CASSFGNLDQPQHF.